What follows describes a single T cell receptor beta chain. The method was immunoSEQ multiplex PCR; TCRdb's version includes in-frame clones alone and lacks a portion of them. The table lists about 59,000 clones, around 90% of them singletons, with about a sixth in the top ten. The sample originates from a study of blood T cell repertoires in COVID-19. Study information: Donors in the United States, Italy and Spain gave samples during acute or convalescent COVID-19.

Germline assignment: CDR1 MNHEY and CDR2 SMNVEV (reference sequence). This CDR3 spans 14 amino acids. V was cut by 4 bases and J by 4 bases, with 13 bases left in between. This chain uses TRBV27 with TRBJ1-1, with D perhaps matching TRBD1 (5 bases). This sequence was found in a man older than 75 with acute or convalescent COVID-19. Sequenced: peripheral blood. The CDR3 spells CASSYLNGGTEAFF. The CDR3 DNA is TGTGCCAGCAGTTATCTCAACGGGGGCACTGAAGCTTTCTTT.